This T cell receptor beta chain originates from a study of OX40 agonist ivuxolimab in advanced cancers. CDR1 is SGHAT, CDR2 FQNNGV, per germline. Between the trimmed V and J ends, which lost 3 bases and 1 base, there was a span of 10 bases. This CDR3 is built from 14 residues. This table comes from immunoSEQ multiplex PCR, and its TCRdb copy is limited to in-frame clones, with some not included. The data contain about 21,000 clones, about 87% of them singletons. The material sequenced was CD4+ or CD8+ T cells sorted from blood, taken in a trial of the OX40 agonist ivuxolimab. The rearrangement joins TRBV11-2 to TRBJ2-7; no clear D gene. The TCR was taken from an adult with an advanced solid tumor such as melanoma, head and neck, liver or kidney cancer. The CDR3 region is CASSFGSGSYEQYF. In nucleotides, the CDR3 is TGTGCCAGCAGCTTTGGCAGTGGTTCCTACGAGCAGTACTTC. Full variable domain (remainder filled in from reference TRBV11-2 and TRBJ2-7): EAGVAQSPRYKIIEKRQSVAFWCNPISGHATLYWYQQILGQGPKLLIQFQNNGVVDDSQLPKDRFSAERLKGVDSTLKIQPAKLEDSAVYLCASSFGSGSYEQYFGPGTRLTVT.